These 26 T cell receptor beta chains originate from one sample sequenced in a study of Ad26.COV2.S vaccination and SARS-CoV-2 variants (dated by TCRdb to about 2021). Receptor libraries were prepared by the immunoSEQ multiplex PCR assay. This immuneACCESS table, as held by TCRdb, lists in-frame sequences with V and J called but not all clones. Of the missing ones, under half trace to an unresolved V gene in checked studies; the others have no known cause. The sample includes approximately 400,000 clones, with 92% observed a single time. Of the sample, 3% to 4% is held by the ten largest clones. The sample's time point label, in plain terms: individuals recovered from natural SARS-CoV-2 infection. Sequencing used peripheral blood, obtained after recovery from COVID-19. All receptors come from a human donor who had recovered from COVID-19.

The chain has TRBV28 and TRBJ1-5, with D perhaps TRBD1 (5 bases). Germline CDR1 MDHEN, CDR2 SYDVKM. There are 18 residues in the CDR3. Trimming pared 6 bases from V and 0 bases from J, leaving 21 bases between. For the CDR3, the DNA is TGTGCCAGCAGACCCGACACCAGGTGGGGGACTAGCAATCAGCCCCAGCATTTT. It yields the protein CASRPDTRWGTSNQPQHF.

The genes are TRBV2 and TRBJ2-3; no firm D call. Trimming took 2 bases from V and 3 from J, leaving 9 bases between them. Per germline, CDR1 SNHLY and CDR2 FYNNEI. This CDR3 contains 14 residues. The CDR3 coding sequence is TGTGCCAGCAGTGAATCGAGCCGGACAGATACGCAGTATTTT. Its protein product is CASSESSRTDTQYF.

This clone showed up just once. This chain connects TRBV7-2 to TRBJ1-2, with a possible D match to TRBD1 (6 bases). The length of the CDR3 is 15 residues. Between the trimmed V and J ends, which lost 2 bases and 7 bases, there was a span of 17 bases. Germline CDR1 reads SGHTA; CDR2 reads FQGNSA. This CDR3 is CASSLRFGGAGGYTF. The CDR3 DNA reads as TGTGCCAGCAGCTTAAGGTTTGGGGGGGCTGGTGGCTACACCTTC.

The chain couples TRBV4-1 to TRBJ1-1; TRBD1 aligns across 7 bases. J gave up 0 bases and V 3 bases, and 7 bases lay outside the gene matches. Per germline, CDR1 MGHRA and CDR2 YSYEKL. This CDR3 contains 16 residues. This CDR3 is CASSQADRPMNTEAFF. CDR3 in DNA: TGCGCCAGCAGCCAGGCGGACAGGCCTATGAACACTGAAGCTTTCTTT.

The rearrangement links TRBV6-7 to TRBJ1-3; D unclear. TRBV6-7 has ORF status, its function being uncertain. The CDR3 spans 14 residues. The ends were cut back, 5 bases at V and 4 bases at J, with 12 bases in the middle. This chain's CDR3 is CASSNRTRGNTIYF. CDR3 sequence (DNA): TGTGCCAGCAGTAATAGAACGAGGGGAAACACCATATATTTT.

This chain uses TRBV11-2 with TRBJ1-4; D call uncertain. Per germline, CDR1 SGHAT and CDR2 FQNNGV. The CDR3 contains 14 residues. V was pared by 4 bases and J by 8 bases, with 14 bases between. For the CDR3, the DNA is TGTGCCAGCAGCTCGGCGGTACAAGTGGAAAAACTGTTTTTT. Amino acids: CASSSAVQVEKLFF.

V and J are TRBV27 and TRBJ2-3; TRBD2 might be the D (6 bases). CDR3 length: 17 amino acids. The V gene lost 5 bases and the J gene lost 4 bases, with 22 bases spanning the gap. The germline V gene encodes CDR1 MNHEY and CDR2 SMNVEV (reference sequence). Written as DNA, the CDR3 is TGTGCCAGCAGTCTAAATCTAGCGACCACCCCCCCAGATACGCAGTATTTT. Its translation: CASSLNLATTPPDTQYF.

The J gene is TRBJ1-4, the V gene TRBV5-5, with no clear D. V was shortened by 0 bases and J by 6 bases, with 9 bases between the two germline ends. The CDR3 loop spans 14 amino acids. From germline, CDR1 is SGHKS and CDR2 YYEKEE (reference sequence). This CDR3 reads CASSLGGYDEKLFF. In DNA form, the CDR3 reads TGTGCCAGCAGCTTGGGAGGATATGATGAAAAACTGTTTTTT.

Concerning this clone itself: The identical CDR3 is also encoded by other nucleotide sequences in the sample. V usage is TRBV10-3 and J usage is TRBJ1-5; the D is unclear. Per the germline V gene, CDR1 is ENHRY and CDR2 is SYGVKD. CDR3 size: 14 residues. Trimming left V 4 bases short and J 0 bases short, with 7 bases between. CDR3 region: CAISVGRSNQPQHF. The CDR3 DNA reads TGTGCCATCAGTGTAGGGCGTAGCAATCAGCCCCAGCATTTT.

The rearrangement uses TRBV6-6 and TRBJ1-1, with D hard to call. From germline, CDR1 is MNHNY and CDR2 SVGAGI (reference sequence). V dropped 5 bases and J dropped 7 bases, with 11 bases sitting between them. This CDR3 has 12 amino acids. The CDR3 is CASSTAKIEAFF. Here the CDR3 DNA reads TGTGCCAGCAGTACGGCAAAGATTGAAGCTTTCTTT.

This chain links TRBV9 with TRBJ2-6; D not certain. The CDR3 length is 14 residues. Germline loops: CDR1 SGDLS, CDR2 YYNGEE. Between the trimmed V and J ends, which lost 2 bases and 0 bases, there was a span of 3 bases. The CDR3 protein is CASSVVSGANVLTF. In DNA, the CDR3 is TGTGCCAGCAGCGTCGTCTCTGGGGCCAACGTCCTGACTTTC.

This clone was detected only once. The chain combines TRBV19 with TRBJ1-5; TRBD1 might be the D (6 bases). CDR3 length: 15 residues. Germline lookup yields CDR1 LNHDA and CDR2 SQIVND (reference sequence). Trimming shortened V by 3 bases and J by 3 bases, and 12 bases separated the two germline ends. The CDR3 sequence is CASSIPGALNQPQHF. Here the CDR3 DNA reads TGTGCCAGTAGTATTCCAGGGGCACTCAATCAGCCCCAGCATTTT.

V gene TRBV20-1 combines with J gene TRBJ2-5; perhaps TRBD2 as D (6 bases). The CDR3 extends over 15 amino acids. Deletions cut 3 bases from V and 2 bases from J, with 16 bases between. CDR1 is DFQATT, CDR2 SNEGSKA, per germline (reference sequence). Here the CDR3 reads CSASMSPGTQETQYF. The CDR3 DNA sequence: TGCAGTGCTAGTATGTCTCCGGGGACTCAAGAGACCCAGTACTTC.

The rearrangement joins TRBV29-1 to TRBJ2-4; D may be TRBD1 or TRBD2 (5 bases each). CDR1 and CDR2 from the germline V gene are SQVTM and ANQGSEA. V was cut by 0 bases and J by 5 bases, with 14 bases left in between. The CDR3 runs 15 residues. CDR3 amino acids: CSVEDGGRFENIQYF. CDR3 DNA sequence: TGCAGCGTTGAAGATGGGGGACGTTTCGAAAACATTCAGTACTTC. Full variable domain (rest looked up from reference TRBV29-1 and TRBJ2-4): SAVISQKPSRDICQRGTSLTIQCQVDSQVTMMFWYRQQPGQSLTLIATANQGSEATYESGFVIDKFPISRPNLTFSTLTVSNMSPEDSSIYLCSVEDGGRFENIQYFGAGTRLSVL.

J is TRBJ1-2 and V is TRBV27; 7 bases line up with TRBD1. The CDR3 spans 14 residues. Unmatched junction bases numbered 16, after V lost 10 bases and J lost 8 bases. Looked up from germline, CDR1 is MNHEY and CDR2 is SMNVEV (reference sequence). For the CDR3, the DNA is TGTGCCACCAGAGGATCCGGGTCAGGGGGAGGCTACACCTTC. It specifies CATRGSGSGGGYTF.

This clone appeared a single time. The CDR3 coding sequence is TGTGCCAGCAGCCTAGGACAGGGGGGCTCCTACGAGCAGTACTTC. It translates to CASSLGQGGSYEQYF. The V and J genes are TRBV9 and TRBJ2-7, with 10 bases that match TRBD1. CDR1 is SGDLS and CDR2 is YYNGEE in the germline V gene. V gave up 4 bases and J gave up 0 bases; unmatched junction bases: 4. The CDR3 is made up of 15 amino acids.

This rearrangement joins TRBV7-2 to TRBJ2-2; D gene unclear. Between the trimmed V and J ends, which lost 1 base and 8 bases, there was a span of 8 bases. The CDR3 is 13 residues long. From germline, CDR1 is SGHTA and CDR2 FQGNSA. CDR3 sequence (DNA): TGTGCCAGCAGCTTAGTAGAGGCGGGGGAGCTGTTTTTT. It yields the protein CASSLVEAGELFF.

The rearrangement links TRBV19 to TRBJ1-2; D remains unclear. This CDR3 has 14 residues. Germline V CDR1 and CDR2: LNHDA, SQIVND (reference sequence). Trimming took off 5 bases at V and 2 bases at J, with 12 bases between the two ends. Here the CDR3 DNA reads TGTGCCAGTAGTGAGGGCAGGTCAAACTATGGCTACACCTTC. Protein: CASSEGRSNYGYTF.

The V call is TRBV2, the J call TRBJ2-5; tentative D call: TRBD1 (6 bases). The CDR3 contains 14 residues. V was cut by 2 bases and J by 6 bases, with 13 bases left in between. Germline V gene sequence: CDR1 SNHLY, CDR2 FYNNEI. This chain's CDR3 is CASSESRQGKTQYF. In DNA form, the CDR3 reads TGTGCCAGCAGTGAATCTCGGCAGGGGAAGACCCAGTACTTC.

The chain recombines TRBV7-9 with TRBJ1-4, with 9 nucleotides matching TRBD1. The CDR3 is made up of 16 amino acids. Germline V gene lookup returns CDR1 SEHNR and CDR2 FQNEAQ (reference sequence). Unmatched junction bases numbered 10, after V lost 3 bases and J lost 8 bases. DNA of the CDR3: TGTGCCAGCAGCTTCCAATTGACAGGGGGGGAAGAAAAACTGTTTTTT. It yields the protein CASSFQLTGGEEKLFF.

V usage is TRBV6-5 and J usage is TRBJ2-7; TRBD2 matches at 7 bases. This CDR3 spans 15 amino acids. Trimming cost V 6 bases and J 3 bases; bases outside gene matches: 11. Germline V CDR1 and CDR2: MNHEY, SVGAGI. The chain's CDR3 is CASRTMGGTIYEQYF. The CDR3 DNA reads TGTGCCAGCAGAACCATGGGAGGGACTATCTACGAGCAGTACTTC.

This sequence joins TRBV9 and TRBJ2-1; 7 nucleotides align to TRBD1. Germline V gene data show CDR1 as SGDLS and CDR2 as YYNGEE. CDR3 size: 14 residues. J lost 7 bases, V lost 0 bases, and 4 bases had no gene match. The CDR3 loop is CASSVGDSANEQFF. For the CDR3, the DNA is TGTGCCAGCAGCGTAGGGGACAGCGCAAATGAGCAGTTCTTC.

This clone turned up a few times. The junction departs from the called germline gene at one end, perhaps through a read error. J is TRBJ2-2 and V is TRBV7-7; D is possibly TRBD1 (6 bases). Germline CDR1 is SSHAT and CDR2 is FNYEAQ (reference sequence). The CDR3 runs to 15 residues. The CDR3, as DNA: TGTGCTAGCAGCTTAATAACAGGGAAAACCGGGGAGCTGTTTTTT. Translating it yields CASSLITGKTGELFF.

The chain couples TRBV5-1 to TRBJ2-1, with 9 positions matching TRBD2. Germline V CDR1 and CDR2: SGHRS, YFSETQ. J gave up 3 bases and V 6 bases, and 7 bases lay outside the gene matches. The CDR3 loop spans 15 amino acids. DNA of the CDR3: TGCGCCAGCACAAATAGCGGGGGAAGCTACAATGAGCAGTTCTTC. Residues: CASTNSGGSYNEQFF. Variable domain in full (rest from reference TRBV5-1 and TRBJ2-1): KAGVTQTPRYLIKTRGQQVTLSCSPISGHRSVSWYQQTPGQGLQFLFEYFSETQRNKGNFPGRFSGRQFSNSRSEMNVSTLELGDSALYLCASTNSGGSYNEQFFGPGTRLTVL.

The chain combines TRBV7-9 with TRBJ2-2, with 11 bases fitting TRBD2. Germline-derived CDR1 and CDR2 are SEHNR and FQNEAQ (reference sequence). Unmatched junction bases numbered 5, after V lost 3 bases and J lost 2 bases. The CDR3 has 17 residues. The CDR3 DNA follows: TGTGCCAGCAGCTTTCTAGCGGGGGGCCTTAACACCGGGGAGCTGTTTTTT. This encodes CASSFLAGGLNTGELFF.

This clone was observed a few times. The J gene is TRBJ2-7, the V gene TRBV4-1; perhaps TRBD2 as D (6 bases). This CDR3 region has 12 residues. In germline, CDR1 is MGHRA, CDR2 YSYEKL. V gave up 4 bases and J gave up 5 bases, with 9 bases separating them. The CDR3 sequence is CASSLPGDEQYF. For the CDR3, the DNA is TGCGCCAGCAGCCTCCCGGGGGACGAGCAGTACTTC.